These 20 T cell receptor beta chains were sequenced from one sample in a study of blood T cell repertoires in COVID-19. Produced via immunoSEQ multiplex PCR; TCRdb's table is partial and in-frame only. The table records 250,000 to 350,000 clones, roughly 87% of them present only once. Sample: PBMCs or T cells enriched from blood (not recorded which). These receptors originate from a woman aged 40 to 49 who had recovered from COVID-19.

The genes are TRBV7-2 and TRBJ2-1, with a possible D match to TRBD2 (6 bases). Germline V CDR1 and CDR2: SGHTA, FQGNSA. The CDR3 length is 16 residues. V dropped 1 base and J dropped 0 bases, with 10 bases sitting between them. The CDR3 reads CASSLVSGSSYNEQFF. CDR3 coding DNA: TGTGCCAGCAGCTTAGTAAGCGGGTCCTCCTACAATGAGCAGTTCTTC.

The J gene is TRBJ1-1, the V gene TRBV29-1, with D maybe TRBD1 (5 bases). This CDR3 comprises 13 residues. Trimming took 3 bases from V and 5 from J, leaving 13 bases between them. Germline-derived CDR1 and CDR2 are SQVTM and ANQGSEA. CDR3 residues: CSVDAQGATEAFF. The DNA for the CDR3 is TGCAGCGTTGACGCTCAGGGTGCGACTGAAGCTTTCTTT.

The CDR3, as DNA: TGTGCCAGCAGTTACTCCGGGACAGGGATATACGAGCAGTACTTC. Amino acid sequence: CASSYSGTGIYEQYF. The V gene is TRBV6-2 or TRBV6-3, the J gene TRBJ2-7; 9 nucleotides match TRBD1. The CDR3 length is 15 residues. J lost 4 bases, V lost 0 bases, and 4 bases had no gene match. In germline, CDR1 is MNHEY, CDR2 SVGEGT.

This clone was recorded once. V gene TRBV18 combines with J gene TRBJ2-1; 11 nucleotides agree with TRBD1. Germline lookup yields CDR1 KGHSH and CDR2 LQKENI. The CDR3 is 15 residues long. V trimming: 6 bases; J trimming: 7 bases; junction bases outside the gene matches: 8. CDR3: CASSPGQGAGNEQFF. For the CDR3, the DNA is TGTGCCAGCTCGCCCGGACAGGGGGCGGGAAATGAGCAGTTCTTC.

The CDR3, as DNA: TGTGCCAGCAGTGACTACGGAGTCACTGAAGCTTTCTTT. This gives the protein CASSDYGVTEAFF. This rearrangement joins TRBV2 to TRBJ1-1; D gene ambiguous. The CDR3 has 13 residues. From germline, CDR1 is SNHLY and CDR2 FYNNEI. V dropped 3 bases and J dropped 4 bases, with 9 bases sitting between them.

The V call is TRBV7-6, the J call TRBJ2-3; unclear D gene. Germline V gene lookup returns CDR1 SGHVS and CDR2 FNYEAQ. There are 12 residues in the CDR3. V was pared by 2 bases and J by 3 bases, with 3 bases between. CDR3 nucleotide sequence: TGTGCCAGCAGCTTACCGACAGATACGCAGTATTTT. Translation: CASSLPTDTQYF.

The V call is TRBV10-2, the J call TRBJ2-7; D not resolved. CDR3 size: 12 residues. V was cut by 6 bases and J by 0 bases, with 6 bases left in between. CDR1 WSHSY and CDR2 SAAADI come from the germline V gene. The CDR3 nucleotides are TGCGCCAGCAGCGACAACTCCTACGAGCAGTACTTC. It translates to CASSDNSYEQYF.

This chain joins TRBV7-9 and TRBJ1-6; D uncertain. There are 12 residues in the CDR3. V lost 8 bases, J lost 7 bases, and 9 bases lay in between. The germline CDR1 and CDR2 sequences are SEHNR and FQNEAQ (reference sequence). The CDR3 DNA is TGTGCCAGCGGAGGTGGAAATTCACCCCTCCACTTT. It yields the protein CASGGGNSPLHF.

The J gene is TRBJ2-5, the V gene TRBV24-1; 9 bases match TRBD2. Losses at the gene ends were 0 bases for V and 2 bases for J; bases not matched to a gene: 6. The CDR3 consists of 17 residues. CDR1 and CDR2 (germline): KGHDR, SFDVKD. The CDR3 bases are TGTGCCACCAGTGATTTGCCCCTGACTAGCGGACAAGAGACCCAGTACTTC. Translated, it gives CATSDLPLTSGQETQYF.

The chain uses TRBV2 and TRBJ2-3; the match to TRBD2 covers 9 bases. V was pared by 2 bases and J by 2 bases, with 14 bases of the junction left unmatched. Germline CDR1 reads SNHLY; CDR2 reads FYNNEI. This CDR3 contains 19 residues. The CDR3 nucleotides read TGTGCCAGCAGTGAATATCTAGCGGGAAAGTCGAAGGACACAGATACGCAGTATTTT. It specifies CASSEYLAGKSKDTDTQYF.

The gene calls are TRBV28 and TRBJ1-6, with TRBD1 matching over 8 bases. Per the germline V gene, CDR1 is MDHEN and CDR2 is SYDVKM. V was clipped by 7 bases and J by 6 bases; unmatched bases: 5. The CDR3 contains 14 residues. DNA of the CDR3: TGTGCCAGCATCAGGACAGGGACTAATTCACCCCTCCACTTT. This sequence encodes CASIRTGTNSPLHF.

The J gene is TRBJ1-4, the V gene TRBV19; 11 positions agree with TRBD1. Germline CDR1 is LNHDA and CDR2 is SQIVND (reference sequence). Unmatched junction bases numbered 6, after V lost 7 bases and J lost 5 bases. The CDR3 extends over 15 amino acids. This CDR3 reads CASIEGQGANEKLFF. CDR3 coding DNA: TGTGCCAGTATTGAAGGACAGGGGGCGAATGAAAAACTGTTTTTT.

The chain joins TRBV6-5 to TRBJ2-3, with 8 positions matching TRBD1. Germline loops: CDR1 MNHEY, CDR2 SVGAGI. With V trimmed by 4 bases and J by 2 bases, 2 bases remained unmatched. The CDR3 is 14 amino acids. This CDR3 reads CASSLGQATDTQYF. The CDR3 DNA follows: TGTGCCAGCAGTTTGGGACAGGCCACAGATACGCAGTATTTT.

V gene TRBV6-4 combines with J gene TRBJ2-1, with 11 bases that match TRBD2. This CDR3 is built from 20 residues. CDR1 is MRHNA, CDR2 SNTAGT, per germline. The J segment lost 0 bases and the V segment lost 3 bases, leaving 13 bases of the junction unmatched. For the CDR3, the DNA is TGTGCCAGCAGTGAACAGGGGGCCCTAGCGGGAGGTAGCTCCTACAATGAGCAGTTCTTC. Translating it yields CASSEQGALAGGSSYNEQFF.

The genes are TRBV7-9 and TRBJ2-7; 10 nucleotides agree with TRBD1. V lost 5 bases, J lost 3 bases, and 7 bases stayed unmatched. The CDR3 runs to 15 residues. From germline, CDR1 is SEHNR and CDR2 FQNEAQ (reference sequence). CDR3 in amino acids: CASSLTGTGDYEQYF. The CDR3 region has the DNA TGTGCCAGCAGCCTGACCGGGACAGGGGACTACGAGCAGTACTTC.

The rearrangement links TRBV11-2 to TRBJ2-1; 8 bases are shared with TRBD2. After removal of 5 bases from V and 2 bases from J, the junction contained 8 bases not matched to a gene. The CDR3 is 16 residues long. Germline V CDR1 and CDR2: SGHAT, FQNNGV. CDR3 sequence reads: CASSPLAGGPYNEQFF. CDR3 sequence (DNA): TGTGCCAGCAGCCCGCTGGCGGGAGGACCCTACAATGAGCAGTTCTTC.

V is TRBV28 and J is TRBJ2-3, with TRBD1 identical over 7 bases. Germline V lookup: CDR1 MDHEN, CDR2 SYDVKM. The V gene end was trimmed by 5 bases and the J gene end by 1 base; junction bases not matched to a gene: 3. This CDR3 has 14 amino acids. For the CDR3, the DNA is TGTGCCAGCAGTAATCAGGGGGGCACAGATACGCAGTATTTT. Its translation: CASSNQGGTDTQYF.

This chain links TRBV5-5 with TRBJ1-4, with D maybe TRBD1 (6 bases). The germline CDR1 and CDR2 sequences are SGHKS and YYEKEE (reference sequence). V was trimmed by 3 bases and J by 3 bases, leaving 12 bases between them. This CDR3 has 15 residues. The CDR3 is CASSYQGSANEKLFF. CDR3 in DNA: TGTGCCAGCAGCTATCAGGGGTCCGCTAATGAAAAACTGTTTTTT.

This chain links TRBV28 with TRBJ2-3; D remains unclear. The CDR3 covers 13 residues. CDR1 is MDHEN, CDR2 SYDVKM, per germline. Trimming took off 5 bases at V and 1 base at J, with 7 bases between the two ends. In DNA form, the CDR3 reads TGTGCCAGCAGTCAAGCGCGCACAGATACGCAGTATTTT. Translation gives CASSQARTDTQYF.

This chain links TRBV27 with TRBJ1-5; D is possibly TRBD1 (5 bases). The CDR3 consists of 17 residues. V dropped 6 bases and J dropped 1 base, with 19 bases sitting between them. The germline V gene has CDR1 MNHEY and CDR2 SMNVEV (reference sequence). CDR3 DNA sequence: TGTGCCAGCAGCCCCTCGTGGGGGGAAAGCAGCAATCAGCCCCAGCATTTT. Translation: CASSPSWGESSNQPQHF.